This T cell receptor (beta chain) is from a study of cytomegalovirus exposure and HLA in healthy donors (dated by TCRdb to 2015 to 2018). With respect to the entire study: In an earlier analysis of 450 to 750 of the donors, 250 to 350 Gb of sequence data and about 110 million unique TCR beta sequences from about 180 million T cells were reported. To predict cytomegalovirus infection status, the study combined high-throughput TCR immunosequencing, statistical association of individual TCRs with disease status, and machine learning. Among the roughly 370 genotyped donors, around 81% belonged to the genetic ancestry cluster associated with self-reported Caucasian donors. Donor age, sex, ethnicity and CMV serostatus were compiled alongside the repertoire data. The aim of the study was to test whether cataloging public T cell receptors could identify signatures of past pathogen exposure. An early release that covered more than 550 HLA-typed donors contained about 300 gigabases of sequencing data and 80 million or so unique TCR sequences. Rather than drawing on any new phenotypic data, the later analysis identified candidate immune exposures from TCR beta sequences and the way those sequences occurred across donors. A later analysis re-analyzed previously published TCR beta repertoires from roughly 690 donors and added high-resolution HLA genotyping to study TCR occurrence patterns. The study used immunosequencing to profile the T cell repertoires of approximately 650 subjects and linked those repertoires to cytomegalovirus serostatus. The number of typed donors differed by locus: roughly 620-630 for A, B, C, DRB1 and DQB1; some 540 for DQA1; 606 for DPA1; and around 490 for DPB1. An earlier analysis of 587 of the donors used high-throughput TCR beta sequencing to judge whether each TCR beta V gene segment behaved as functional or pseudogenic. Four to six DR-DQ haplotypes were handled as single units for association and clustering, since linkage in the cohort was strong. A later genetic analysis took genome-wide SNP genotypes for about 55% of the roughly 670 donors and used that subset as a discovery cohort. All discovery cohort repertoires had been generated using a single sequencing platform. Across some 400 genotyped donors of the cohort, an average of about 240,000 unique TCR beta nucleotide sequences per donor were sequenced, and roughly 20% of those sequences were non-productive. Class I and class II HLA loci were covered by the typing at four-digit resolution. A separate validation cohort of roughly 120 different subjects was used in addition to the 666-subject first cohort.

In total, about 650 healthy bone marrow donors made up the cohort. At the time of sampling, all cohort members were nominally healthy, though unrecorded immune exposures were likely present. The donor tested CMV seropositive, placing the donor among the roughly 300 seropositive members of the cohort. A peripheral blood sample was collected from each donor, and TCR beta sequencing was performed on peripheral blood mononuclear cells. The Qiagen DNeasy Blood Extraction Kit was used to extract genomic DNA from the blood cell samples. Results and caveats for the whole study, not just this receptor: Linkage disequilibrium might explain the correlated functional status among segregating V segments, but an unknown experimental factor could not be excluded. A group of highly shared sequence variants was considered likely to be a technical artifact of the sequencing pipeline. In a later analysis, the rate of TCR association differed among HLA loci, with DRB1 alleles having the most associated TCRs and HLA-C alleles having the fewest. When HLA alleles, especially DR and DQ, strongly co-occurred, TCR associations were difficult to assign to individual alleles. This cohort had only TCR beta chains sequenced, and the lack of alpha or paired-chain data limited which features could be detected. The classifier was reported to diagnose cytomegalovirus status with high specificity and sensitivity in both the original cohort and the validation cohort. Because some donors lacked HLA typing at each locus, the association tests relied only on the typed subset. Sequencing depth was assumed to be roughly uniform across donors in the presence/absence analyses, though that assumption may not hold. Broadly in line with IMGT annotations, most TCR beta V segments showed up in productive rearrangements about 90% or about 30% of the time in an earlier analysis of roughly 590 of the donors. Because counts were too low, about 18 rarely observed V segments, including chromosome 9 orphons, were excluded from the earlier analysis of several hundred of the donors. In vitro tests confirmed that a few of the cytomegalovirus-associated TCR beta chains recognize cytomegalovirus antigens. A later analysis reported that several top co-occurrence clusters appeared linked to parvovirus B19, influenza, CMV and Epstein-Barr virus. A further reported finding was that TCR beta sequences accurately predicted the HLA-A and HLA-B alleles for most subjects in the first cohort. In the study, 164 TCR beta chains were listed as associated with cytomegalovirus. At a false discovery rate of 0.05, a later analysis linked some 17,000 TCR beta sequences to specific HLA alleles. V-gene and J-gene trimming of TCR beta chains was associated with a missense DCLRE1C variant in a later genetic analysis, and the association was replicated in an independent cohort. Across donors, most TCR sequences were observed very rarely, whereas some public TCRs were present in many individuals. CMV serostatus was the only immune exposure information available for the cohort. Some IMGT-functional V segments, including TRBV6-2 and TRBV6-3, could not be distinguished by the 87-base-pair reads and were therefore excluded. Compared with equally common non-associated chains, HLA-associated TCR beta chains in a later analysis were more clonally expanded and had lower generation probabilities. A later genetic analysis reported fewer N-insertions in productive TCRs among donors in an Asian-associated ancestry cluster than the roughly 620-donor mean. Most CMV-associated TCR beta chains appeared to be HLA-restricted in a later analysis, and the HLA associations seemed to be driven largely by CMV exposure. According to the authors, the approach could potentially be generalized to other disease states and immunological phenotypes.

Libraries were made using the immunoSEQ multiplex PCR assay. For the multiplex PCR, a mixture combining 60 forward primers for TCR Vbeta segments and 13 reverse primers for TCR Jbeta segments was used. The CDR3 region of rearranged TCR beta genes was amplified from genomic DNA by a multiplex PCR assay. On the Illumina HiSeq System, the amplified TCR beta libraries were sequenced as 87-base-pair reads. From the authors' description of their analysis: A later analysis counted about 82 million unique TCR beta chains across the 690 or so repertoires, and 9.5 million to 11 million of these chains were shared by at least two donors. Raw reads were error-corrected and collapsed into unique sequences by a nearest-neighbor algorithm in which closely related sequences were merged to remove PCR and sequencing errors. Alignment of CDR3 sequences to IMGT reference sequences was used to assign V, D and J gene segments. For a sequence to be retained, a match of at least six nucleotides to both a V gene segment and a J gene segment was required. A rearrangement was called productive if the CDR3 had no stop codons and remained in frame with V and J, and every other rearrangement was called non-productive. Following IMGT convention, CDR3 was defined as the stretch from the second conserved V-encoded cysteine up to the conserved J-encoded phenylalanine. In an earlier analysis of roughly 580 of the donors, sequences lacking an unambiguous match to a single V gene segment were excluded. In an earlier analysis of approximately 550 of the donors, V segments were called functional above 56.7% productive rearrangements and were called segregating when the between-donor standard deviation exceeded 5%. A statistical classification framework was built for diagnosing cytomegalovirus status from the catalog of TCR beta chain sequences. V and J gene assignment, in a later analysis, came from comparing TCR nucleotide sequences with IMGT/GENE-DB human TR gene sequences. The TCRdist pipeline was used in a later analysis to assign CDR3 sequences and most-parsimonious VDJ recombination scenarios. In a later analysis, every TCR beta chain was defined by the combination of its CDR3 amino acid sequence and its V-gene family, and reads without a unique V-gene family were dropped. In a later analysis, fewer than 600 highly shared, low-generation-probability nucleotide sequences were removed to address suspected cross-contamination and a sequencing artifact. A later analysis calculated a clonal expansion index for each public chain from normalized within-repertoire ranks of inferred template counts. A later analysis computed generation probabilities with a VDJ recombination model fitted to out-of-frame rearrangements, and checked the results against IGoR. In a later analysis, TCR-TCR, TCR-HLA and TCR-CMV co-occurrence was scored with hypergeometric tests, and a repertoire-size bias correction was applied to TCR pairs. False discovery rates were estimated in a later analysis by permuting HLA or CMV assignments 20 times. In a later analysis, co-occurring TCRs were grouped using DBSCAN, and TCRdist sequence similarity was added for clustering within HLA-allele-positive subsets. Repertoires with fewer than 30,000 or more than 120,000 public chains, plus five repertoires with anomalous nucleotide sharing, were excluded from co-occurrence clustering. TCRdb provides this immuneACCESS table in a form limited to in-frame rearrangements. Some clones are lacking; in checked studies, under half of them reflect an unresolved V gene, and why the rest are absent is not known. That table supplies the V and J calls and clone size; D and trimming were determined from the DNA. This sample lists fewer than 70,000 clones; around 74% were detected once. Of the sample, 11% falls within the top ten clones.

The CDR3 runs 13 amino acids, cysteine and phenylalanine included. Just the 39-base CDR3 DNA is kept, in frame starting at base 1. A distance of 12 bases separates the germline ends of V and J, which lose 0 bases and 9 bases respectively. CDR1 is given as SGHDN and CDR2 as FVKESK, both from the germline V gene. Worth noting for this clone: What this receptor recognizes is not known. Per-base qualities were not stored, and no clone one base away is much larger.

This sequence uses TRBV14 and TRBJ2-7; TRBD1 is possibly the D segment (6 matching bases). The specimen sequenced was PBMCs. The TCR comes from an older woman in good health and CMV-seropositive. This receptor has the CDR3 CASSQEHRAGQYF. The nucleotide sequence reads TGTGCCAGCAGCCAAGAGCACAGGGCTGGGCAGTACTTC.